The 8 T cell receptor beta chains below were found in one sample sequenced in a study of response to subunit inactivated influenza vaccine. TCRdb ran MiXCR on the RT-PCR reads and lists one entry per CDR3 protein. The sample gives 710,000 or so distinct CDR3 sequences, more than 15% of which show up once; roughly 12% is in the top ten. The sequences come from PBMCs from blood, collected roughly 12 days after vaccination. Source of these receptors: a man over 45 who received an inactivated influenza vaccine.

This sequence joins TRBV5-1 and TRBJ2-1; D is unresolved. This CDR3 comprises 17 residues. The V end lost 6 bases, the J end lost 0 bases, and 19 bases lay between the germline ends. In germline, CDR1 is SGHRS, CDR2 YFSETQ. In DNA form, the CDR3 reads TGCGCCAGCACCAACTTGCTGGACCAGTTCTCCTACAATGAGCAGTTCTTC. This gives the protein CASTNLLDQFSYNEQFF.

CDR3 nucleotides: TGTGCCAGCAGCAAGGATACAGGGGCCCATTGGTCCAAAAACATTCAGTACTTC. It yields the protein CASSKDTGAHWSKNIQYF. The chain uses TRBV5-5 and TRBJ2-4; 7 bases line up with TRBD1. The CDR3 has 18 amino acids. The trim removed 4 bases at V and 2 bases at J, leaving 15 bases unmatched. Germline CDR1 SGHKS, CDR2 YYEKEE (reference sequence).

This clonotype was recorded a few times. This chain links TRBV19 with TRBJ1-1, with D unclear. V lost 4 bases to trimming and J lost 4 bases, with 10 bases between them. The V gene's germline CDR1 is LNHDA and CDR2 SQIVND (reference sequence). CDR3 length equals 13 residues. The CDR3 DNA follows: TGTGCCAGTAGTACCCCCTGGGGCACTGAAGCTTTCTTT. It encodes CASSTPWGTEAFF.

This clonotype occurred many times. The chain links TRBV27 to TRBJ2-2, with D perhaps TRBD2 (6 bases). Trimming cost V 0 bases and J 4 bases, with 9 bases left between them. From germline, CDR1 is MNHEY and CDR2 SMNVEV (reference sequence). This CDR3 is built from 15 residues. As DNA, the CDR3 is TGTGCCAGCAGTTTATCGACCGGGGGCACCGGGGAGCTGTTTTTT. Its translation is CASSLSTGGTGELFF.

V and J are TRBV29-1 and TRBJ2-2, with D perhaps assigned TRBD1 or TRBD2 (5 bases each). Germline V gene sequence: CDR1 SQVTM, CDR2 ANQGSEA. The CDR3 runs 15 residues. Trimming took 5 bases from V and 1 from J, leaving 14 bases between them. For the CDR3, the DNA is TGCAGCGTTCCGGGACCGCCTGGGAACACCGGGGAGCTGTTTTTT. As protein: CSVPGPPGNTGELFF.

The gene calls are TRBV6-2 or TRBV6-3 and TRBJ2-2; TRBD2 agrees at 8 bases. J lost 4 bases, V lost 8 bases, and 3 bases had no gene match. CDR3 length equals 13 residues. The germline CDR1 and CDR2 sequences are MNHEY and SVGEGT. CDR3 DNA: TGTGCCAGCTCCGGGGGGGGCACCGGGGAGCTGTTTTTT. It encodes CASSGGGTGELFF.

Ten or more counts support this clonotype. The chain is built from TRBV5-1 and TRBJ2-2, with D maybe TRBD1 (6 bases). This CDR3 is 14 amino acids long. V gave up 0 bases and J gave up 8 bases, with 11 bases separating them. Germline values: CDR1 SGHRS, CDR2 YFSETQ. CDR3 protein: CASSLDTGPGELFF. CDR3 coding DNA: TGCGCCAGCAGCTTGGATACAGGGCCTGGGGAGCTGTTTTTT. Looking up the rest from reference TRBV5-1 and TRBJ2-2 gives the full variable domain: KAGVTQTPRYLIKTRGQQVTLSCSPISGHRSVSWYQQTPGQGLQFLFEYFSETQRNKGNFPGRFSGRQFSNSRSEMNVSTLELGDSALYLCASSLDTGPGELFFGEGSRLTVL.

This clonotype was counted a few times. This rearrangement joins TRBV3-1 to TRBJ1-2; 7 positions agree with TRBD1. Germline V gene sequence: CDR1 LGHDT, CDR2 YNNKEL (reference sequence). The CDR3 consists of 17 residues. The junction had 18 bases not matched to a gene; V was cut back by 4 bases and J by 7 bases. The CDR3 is CASSPSPRTGSMGGYTF. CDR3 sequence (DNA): TGTGCCAGCAGCCCCTCACCCAGGACAGGCTCTATGGGTGGCTACACCTTC. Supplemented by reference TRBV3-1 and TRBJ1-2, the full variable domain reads DTAVSQTPKYLVTQMGNDKSIKCEQNLGHDTMYWYKQDSKKFLKIMFSYNNKELIINETVPNRFSPKSPDKAHLNLHINSLELGDSAVYFCASSPSPRTGSMGGYTFGSGTRLTVV.